The 28 T cell receptor beta chains below all came from one sample that was sequenced in a study of cytomegalovirus exposure and HLA in healthy donors. Both 60 Vbeta primers and 13 Jbeta primers went into the PCR. TCRdb's copy holds only in-frame clones and misses some; the assay was immunoSEQ multiplex PCR. The sample includes about 150,000 clones, roughly 79% seen only once; the top ten take 1.5% to 1.7%. The specimen sequenced was PBMCs. The receptors derive from a man aged 35-49 years in good health and CMV-seronegative.

The rearrangement uses TRBV19 and TRBJ1-5; D is ambiguous. Per germline, CDR1 LNHDA and CDR2 SQIVND (reference sequence). Trimming stripped 4 bases from V and 4 bases from J, with 11 bases between. This CDR3 has 14 residues. The CDR3 protein is CASSRVGVNQPQHF. Written as DNA, the CDR3 is TGTGCCAGTAGTAGGGTCGGGGTGAATCAGCCCCAGCATTTT.

The chain links TRBV21-1 to TRBJ1-1. TRBV21-1 is a pseudogene locus. CDR3 length: 18 residues. CDR3: CASRKQRKEGLSKTEAFF. The CDR3 coding sequence is TGTGCCAGCAGAAAACAAAGAAAGGAGGGACTCAGTAAGACTGAAGCTTTCTTT.

V and J are TRBV5-1 and TRBJ2-3; TRBD2 is a possible D gene (6 bases). V lost 0 bases to trimming and J lost 6 bases, with 17 bases between them. Germline CDR1 and CDR2: SGHRS and YFSETQ. This CDR3 is 16 amino acids long. The chain's CDR3 is CASSLEAAGTVDTQYF. The CDR3 DNA sequence: TGCGCCAGCAGCTTGGAAGCAGCGGGCACGGTGGATACGCAGTATTTT. Combining the CDR3 with reference TRBV5-1 and TRBJ2-3 gives the whole variable domain KAGVTQTPRYLIKTRGQQVTLSCSPISGHRSVSWYQQTPGQGLQFLFEYFSETQRNKGNFPGRFSGRQFSNSRSEMNVSTLELGDSALYLCASSLEAAGTVDTQYFGPGTRLTVL.

The chain employs TRBV2 and TRBJ2-1, with TRBD1 matching over 9 bases. V was pared by 4 bases and J by 6 bases, with 10 bases of the junction left unmatched. The germline gives CDR1 SNHLY, CDR2 FYNNEI. The CDR3 covers 16 residues. CDR3 bases: TGTGCCAGCAGTGGACTGCGGGACAGGGTTCCCAATGAGCAGTTCTTC. It translates to CASSGLRDRVPNEQFF.

This clone has only a few counts. V and J are TRBV6-1 and TRBJ2-3; tentative D call: TRBD2 (6 bases). CDR3 size: 14 residues. The V gene's germline CDR1 is MNHNS and CDR2 SASEGT. V lost 5 bases to trimming and J lost 3 bases, with 12 bases between them. The CDR3, as DNA: TGTGCCAGCAGTCCGGCGGCGGGAACAGATACGCAGTATTTT. It encodes CASSPAAGTDTQYF.

The chain couples TRBV18 to TRBJ1-4; D is undetermined. Trimming left V 10 bases short and J 3 bases short, with 12 bases between. The CDR3 sequence is 13 residues long. CDR1 and CDR2 from the germline V gene are KGHSH and LQKENI. DNA for the CDR3: TGTGCCACCTCCCTCCGTCCTAATGAAAAACTGTTTTTT. Amino acids: CATSLRPNEKLFF.

The V call is TRBV6-6, the J call TRBJ2-7; D perhaps matches TRBD2 (7 bases). Germline CDR1 MNHNY, CDR2 SVGAGI (reference sequence). This CDR3 spans 14 amino acids. V gave up 0 bases and J gave up 4 bases, with 10 bases separating them. The CDR3 region is CASSYSGGLYEQYF. In nucleotides, the CDR3 is TGTGCCAGCAGTTACTCGGGGGGGCTTTACGAGCAGTACTTC.

V and J are TRBV18 and TRBJ1-1; D possibly corresponds to TRBD1 (5 bases). V gave up 3 bases and J gave up 5 bases, with 10 bases separating them. The CDR3 contains 13 residues. Germline CDR1 is KGHSH and CDR2 is LQKENI. CDR3 loop: CASSPGQYTEAFF. The CDR3, as DNA: TGTGCCAGCTCACCGGGGCAGTATACTGAAGCTTTCTTT.

The CDR3 region has the DNA TGTGCCAGCAGCCAACAAGGAGGGAGGAATGAGCAGTTCTTC. Residues: CASSQQGGRNEQFF. The chain uses TRBV14 and TRBJ2-1; D possibly corresponds to TRBD2 (6 bases). This CDR3 contains 14 residues. V lost 2 bases and J 7 bases, leaving 12 bases between the germline ends. Germline V gene lookup returns CDR1 SGHDN and CDR2 FVKESK.

The chain joins TRBV7-8 to TRBJ2-3, with 15 bases lining up with TRBD2. The CDR3 runs 18 residues. The junction had 3 bases not matched to a gene; V was cut back by 2 bases and J by 0 bases. Germline V gene lookup returns CDR1 SGHVS and CDR2 FQNEAQ. The CDR3 loop reads CASSLRTSGRGSTDTQYF. Written as DNA, the CDR3 is TGTGCCAGCAGCTTAAGGACTAGCGGGAGGGGGAGCACAGATACGCAGTATTTT.

The chain is built from TRBV6-5 and TRBJ1-4; TRBD1 matches at 11 bases. From germline, CDR1 is MNHEY and CDR2 SVGAGI. The CDR3 has 16 amino acids. V was clipped by 0 bases and J by 6 bases; unmatched bases: 3. For the CDR3, the DNA is TGTGCCAGCAGTTACTCCGGGACAGGGGGAGATGAAAAACTGTTTTTT. Amino acids: CASSYSGTGGDEKLFF.

This chain uses TRBV5-1 with TRBJ1-1; no reliable D call. This CDR3 is built from 13 residues. Germline V gene lookup returns CDR1 SGHRS and CDR2 YFSETQ. V was trimmed by 4 bases and J by 4 bases, leaving 11 bases between them. The DNA for the CDR3 is TGCGCCAGCAGCCCCGCCGGGGTCACTGAAGCTTTCTTT. Translating gives CASSPAGVTEAFF.

This chain joins TRBV7-9 and TRBJ2-2, with 10 bases aligning to TRBD1. The CDR3 sequence is 15 residues long. The trim removed 7 bases at V and 3 bases at J, leaving 5 bases unmatched. CDR1 is SEHNR and CDR2 is FQNEAQ in the germline V gene (reference sequence). The chain's CDR3 is CASNDRGPHTGELFF. CDR3 bases: TGTGCCAGCAACGACAGGGGGCCCCACACCGGGGAGCTGTTTTTT. The variable domain in full, completed from reference TRBV7-9 and TRBJ2-2, reads DTGVSQNPRHKITKRGQNVTFRCDPISEHNRLYWYRQTLGQGPEFLTYFQNEAQLEKSRLLSDRFSAERPKGSFSTLEIQRTEQGDSAMYLCASNDRGPHTGELFFGEGSRLTVL.

V and J are TRBV9 and TRBJ2-5, with 11 bases that match TRBD1. The CDR3 length is 15 residues. Germline V gene sequence: CDR1 SGDLS, CDR2 YYNGEE. The V segment lost 4 bases and the J segment 5 bases; nucleotides outside the gene matches: 7. The CDR3 is CASSIRTGGWETQYF. The CDR3 DNA sequence: TGTGCCAGCAGCATCCGGACAGGGGGCTGGGAGACCCAGTACTTC.

The gene calls are TRBV11-2 and TRBJ2-2, with no clear D. Germline assignment: CDR1 SGHAT and CDR2 FQNNGV. Trimming pared 5 bases from V and 8 bases from J, leaving 6 bases between. The CDR3 has 11 amino acids. The CDR3 sequence is CASSPVGELFF. CDR3 sequence (DNA): TGTGCCAGCAGCCCAGTAGGGGAGCTGTTTTTT.

The V gene is TRBV4-2, the J gene TRBJ2-7; 9 nucleotides match TRBD1. The ends lost 0 bases at V and 3 bases at J; junction bases unmatched: 6. The germline V gene has CDR1 LGHNA and CDR2 YNFKEQ. This CDR3 is built from 16 residues. The CDR3 nucleotides are TGTGCCAGCAGCCAAGAAGGCACAGGGGGCGGCTACGAGCAGTACTTC. Its translation: CASSQEGTGGGYEQYF.

The chain carries TRBV9 and TRBJ2-1; no reliable D call. The CDR3 has 14 amino acids. The V end was cut by 0 bases, the J end by 9 bases, with 13 bases between. CDR1 and CDR2 from the germline V gene are SGDLS and YYNGEE. CDR3 sequence reads: CASSVESHTREQFF. The DNA for the CDR3 is TGTGCCAGCAGCGTAGAATCACACACCCGTGAGCAGTTCTTC.

The chain employs TRBV7-9 and TRBJ1-2; no reliable D call. The V gene's germline CDR1 is SEHNR and CDR2 FQNEAQ (reference sequence). The V end was cut by 1 base, the J end by 4 bases, with 10 bases between. The CDR3 covers 14 residues. The CDR3 region is CASSLVGTSYGYTF. The CDR3 region has the DNA TGTGCCAGCAGCTTAGTGGGAACTAGCTATGGCTACACCTTC.

This chain links TRBV6-5 with TRBJ1-2; TRBD1 agrees at 8 bases. This CDR3 comprises 15 residues. Germline V gives CDR1 MNHEY, CDR2 SVGAGI. V lost 8 bases, J lost 5 bases, and 13 bases stayed unmatched. The DNA for the CDR3 is TGTGCCAGCTCTTGGGCAGGGGGCGTCGGTTATGGCTACACCTTC. Its protein is CASSWAGGVGYGYTF.

The rearrangement uses TRBV18 and TRBJ2-4; 7 bases map to TRBD2. Unmatched junction bases numbered 18, after V lost 2 bases and J lost 2 bases. The CDR3 runs to 20 residues. CDR1 and CDR2 from the germline V gene are KGHSH and LQKENI. The CDR3 sequence is CASSPIPSGTIREPKNIQYF. The CDR3 nucleotides are TGTGCCAGCTCACCAATCCCTAGCGGAACCATTAGGGAACCCAAAAACATTCAGTACTTC.

This clone was seen only a few times. The rearrangement links TRBV6-5 to TRBJ1-2; a weak D match, TRBD1 (5 bases). The CDR3 totals 13 residues. Trimming stripped 2 bases from V and 4 bases from J, with 8 bases between. Germline V lookup: CDR1 MNHEY, CDR2 SVGAGI. The CDR3 nucleotides are TGTGCCAGCAGTTACGGGGGAGGCTATGGCTACACCTTC. Translation: CASSYGGGYGYTF.

The chain joins TRBV28 to TRBJ1-2; TRBD1 agrees at 10 bases. The length of the CDR3 is 14 residues. Trimming removed 6 bases from V and 3 bases from J; junction bases left unmatched: 4. Germline V gene sequence: CDR1 MDHEN, CDR2 SYDVKM. In nucleotides, the CDR3 is TGTGCCAGCAGCCCCGGGACAGGGGACTATGGCTACACCTTC. Amino acids: CASSPGTGDYGYTF.

The chain employs TRBV19 and TRBJ1-5; TRBD1 matches at 10 bases. This CDR3 is built from 14 residues. Germline V CDR1 and CDR2: LNHDA, SQIVND (reference sequence). The V and J ends lost 8 bases and 6 bases, in that order; junction bases with no gene match: 7. The CDR3 DNA follows: TGTGCCAGTGGTGACAGGGGGCGACCTCAGCCCCAGCATTTT. Translating gives CASGDRGRPQPQHF.

The chain recombines TRBV11-2 with TRBJ2-3, with D possibly TRBD2 on 5 matching bases. The CDR3 runs 15 residues. V lost 1 base to trimming and J lost 3 bases, with 11 bases between them. The germline V gene has CDR1 SGHAT and CDR2 FQNNGV. Here the CDR3 reads CASSLVSGGTDTQYF. CDR3 nucleotide sequence: TGTGCCAGCAGCTTAGTCAGCGGAGGAACAGATACGCAGTATTTT.

V is TRBV19 and J is TRBJ1-4; 7 bases are shared with TRBD1. CDR1 and CDR2 from the germline V gene are LNHDA and SQIVND (reference sequence). V was pared by 5 bases and J by 8 bases, with 5 bases of the junction left unmatched. The CDR3 loop spans 13 amino acids. The CDR3 coding sequence is TGTGCCAGTAGTCAGGAAGGGGGCGAAAAACTGTTTTTT. Its protein product is CASSQEGGEKLFF.

This sequence joins TRBV7-3 and TRBJ2-2; a weak D match, TRBD2 (6 bases). Germline CDR1 is SGHTA and CDR2 is FQGTGA. V was pared by 5 bases and J by 2 bases, with 9 bases between. The CDR3 sequence is 14 residues long. The CDR3 DNA follows: TGTGCCAGCAGCGGGGGACTTAACACCGGGGAGCTGTTTTTT. Its translation is CASSGGLNTGELFF.

This chain uses TRBV11-3 with TRBJ2-7, with D unresolved. The length of the CDR3 is 14 residues. V dropped 3 bases and J dropped 5 bases, with 14 bases sitting between them. Germline assignment: CDR1 SGHNT and CDR2 YENEEA. The CDR3 reads CASSFGPNSHEQYF. CDR3 bases: TGTGCCAGCAGCTTCGGTCCTAATTCCCACGAGCAGTACTTC. Using reference TRBV11-3 and TRBJ2-7 for the parts outside the CDR3, the full variable domain is EAGVVQSPRYKIIEKKQPVAFWCNPISGHNTLYWYLQNLGQGPELLIRYENEEAVDDSQLPKDRFSAERLKGVDSTLKIQPAELGDSAVYLCASSFGPNSHEQYFGPGTRLTVT.

This clone showed up just once. The chain recombines TRBV2 with TRBJ2-1; TRBD2 matches 12 bases. The CDR3 loop spans 16 amino acids. Trimming took 6 bases from V and 6 from J; bases not matched to a gene: 9. CDR1 and CDR2 (germline): SNHLY, FYNNEI. In DNA form, the CDR3 reads TGTGCCAGCAGGTTCCTAGCGGGAGGGCCCGGCAATGAGCAGTTCTTC. Translated: CASRFLAGGPGNEQFF.